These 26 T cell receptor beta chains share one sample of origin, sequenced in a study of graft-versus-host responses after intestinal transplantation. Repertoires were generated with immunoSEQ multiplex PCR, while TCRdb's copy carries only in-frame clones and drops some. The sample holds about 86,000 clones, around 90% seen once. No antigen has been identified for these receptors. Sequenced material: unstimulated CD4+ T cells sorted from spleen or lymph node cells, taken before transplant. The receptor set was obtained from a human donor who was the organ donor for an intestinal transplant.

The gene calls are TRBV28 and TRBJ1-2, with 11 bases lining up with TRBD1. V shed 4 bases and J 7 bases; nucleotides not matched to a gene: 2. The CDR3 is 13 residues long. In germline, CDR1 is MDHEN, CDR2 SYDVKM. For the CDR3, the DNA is TGTGCCAGCAGTTCCGGGACAGGGGGTGGCTACACCTTC. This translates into CASSSGTGGGYTF.

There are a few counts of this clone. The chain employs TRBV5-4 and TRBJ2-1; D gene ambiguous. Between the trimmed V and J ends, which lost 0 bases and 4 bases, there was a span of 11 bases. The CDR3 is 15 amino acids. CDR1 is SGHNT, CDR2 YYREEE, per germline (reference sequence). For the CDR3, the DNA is TGTGCCAGCAGCTTGGAAGCTAGACCATACAATGAGCAGTTCTTC. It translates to CASSLEARPYNEQFF.

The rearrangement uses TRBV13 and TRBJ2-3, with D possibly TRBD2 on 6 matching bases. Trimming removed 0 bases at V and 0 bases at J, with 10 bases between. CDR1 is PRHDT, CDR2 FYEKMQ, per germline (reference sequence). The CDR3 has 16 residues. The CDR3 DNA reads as TGTGCCAGCAGCTTAGGGAGGCGGGGTAGCACAGATACGCAGTATTTT. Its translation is CASSLGRRGSTDTQYF.

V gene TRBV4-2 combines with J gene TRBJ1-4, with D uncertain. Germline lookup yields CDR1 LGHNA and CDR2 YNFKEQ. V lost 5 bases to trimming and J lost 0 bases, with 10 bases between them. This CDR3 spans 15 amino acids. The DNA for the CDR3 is TGTGCCAGCAGCAGATCCCGCGCAACTAATGAAAAACTGTTTTTT. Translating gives CASSRSRATNEKLFF.

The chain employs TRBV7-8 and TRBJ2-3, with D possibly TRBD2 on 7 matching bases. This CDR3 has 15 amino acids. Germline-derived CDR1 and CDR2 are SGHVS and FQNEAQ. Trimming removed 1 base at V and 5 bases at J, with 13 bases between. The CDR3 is CASSLVRGRGDTQYF. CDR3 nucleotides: TGTGCCAGCAGCTTAGTGCGGGGGCGCGGAGATACGCAGTATTTT.

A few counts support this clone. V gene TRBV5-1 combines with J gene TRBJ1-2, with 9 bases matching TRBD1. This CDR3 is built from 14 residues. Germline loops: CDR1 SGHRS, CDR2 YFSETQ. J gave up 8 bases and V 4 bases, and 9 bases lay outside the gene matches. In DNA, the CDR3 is TGCGCCAGCAGCGATCCTGACAGGGGGTTGGGCTACACCTTC. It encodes CASSDPDRGLGYTF.

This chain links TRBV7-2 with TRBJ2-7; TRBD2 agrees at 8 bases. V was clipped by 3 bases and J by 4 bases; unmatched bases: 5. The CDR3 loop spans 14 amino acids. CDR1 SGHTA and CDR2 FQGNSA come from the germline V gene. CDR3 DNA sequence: TGTGCCAGCAGCTTCGCAGCGGGGGAATACGAGCAGTACTTC. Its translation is CASSFAAGEYEQYF.

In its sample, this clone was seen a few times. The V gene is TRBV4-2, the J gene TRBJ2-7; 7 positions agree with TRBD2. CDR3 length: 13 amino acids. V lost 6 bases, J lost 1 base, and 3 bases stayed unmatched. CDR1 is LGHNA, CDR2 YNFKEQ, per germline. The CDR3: CASSVRESYEQYF. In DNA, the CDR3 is TGTGCCAGCAGTGTGCGGGAGTCCTACGAGCAGTACTTC.

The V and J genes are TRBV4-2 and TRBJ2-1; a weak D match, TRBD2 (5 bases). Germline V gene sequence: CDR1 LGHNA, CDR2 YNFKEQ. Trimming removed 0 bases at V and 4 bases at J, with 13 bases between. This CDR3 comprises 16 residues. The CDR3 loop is CASSQDADSSYNEQFF. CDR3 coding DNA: TGTGCCAGCAGCCAAGACGCGGACTCGTCATACAATGAGCAGTTCTTC.

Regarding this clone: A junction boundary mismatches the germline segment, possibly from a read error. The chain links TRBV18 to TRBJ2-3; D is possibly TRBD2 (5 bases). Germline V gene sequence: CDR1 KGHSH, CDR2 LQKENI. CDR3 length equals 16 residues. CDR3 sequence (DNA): TGTGCCTGCTCGGCGCCCGAGCGGAGAGGCACAGATACGCAGTATTTT. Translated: CACSAPERRGTDTQYF. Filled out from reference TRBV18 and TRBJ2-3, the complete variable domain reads NAGVMQNPRHLVRRRGQEARLRCSPMKGHSHVYWYRQLPEEGLKFMVYLQKENIIDESGMPKERFSAEFPKEGPSILRIQQVVRGDSAAYFCACSAPERRGTDTQYFGPGTRLTVL.

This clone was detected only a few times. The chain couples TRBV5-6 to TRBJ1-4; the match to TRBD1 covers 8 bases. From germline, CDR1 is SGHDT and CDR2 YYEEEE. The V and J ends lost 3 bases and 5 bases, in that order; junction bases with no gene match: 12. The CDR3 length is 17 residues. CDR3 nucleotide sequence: TGTGCCAGCAGCTCACAAAATCCGGGACAGGCCAATGAAAAACTGTTTTTT. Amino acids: CASSSQNPGQANEKLFF.

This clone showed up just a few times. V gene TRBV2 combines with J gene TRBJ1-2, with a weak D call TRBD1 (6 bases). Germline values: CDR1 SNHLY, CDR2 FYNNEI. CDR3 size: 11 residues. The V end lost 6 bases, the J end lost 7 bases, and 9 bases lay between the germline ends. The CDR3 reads CASRGARGYTF. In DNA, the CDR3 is TGTGCCAGCAGGGGGGCGCGTGGCTACACCTTC.

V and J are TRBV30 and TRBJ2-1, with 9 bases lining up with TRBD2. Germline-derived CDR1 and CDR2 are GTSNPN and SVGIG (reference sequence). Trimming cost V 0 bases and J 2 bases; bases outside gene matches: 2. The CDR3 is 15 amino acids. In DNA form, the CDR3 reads TGTGCCTGGAGTGTTGGACTAGCGACCTACAATGAGCAGTTCTTC. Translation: CAWSVGLATYNEQFF.

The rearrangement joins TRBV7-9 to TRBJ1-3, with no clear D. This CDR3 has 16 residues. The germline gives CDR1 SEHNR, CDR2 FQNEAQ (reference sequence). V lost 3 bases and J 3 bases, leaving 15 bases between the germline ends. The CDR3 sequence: CASSFPDGVYGNTIYF. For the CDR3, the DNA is TGTGCCAGCAGCTTTCCTGACGGGGTTTATGGAAACACCATATATTTT.

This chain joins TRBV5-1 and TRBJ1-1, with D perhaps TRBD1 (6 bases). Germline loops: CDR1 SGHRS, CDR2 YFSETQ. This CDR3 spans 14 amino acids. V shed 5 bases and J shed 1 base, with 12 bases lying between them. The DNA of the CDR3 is TGCGCCAGCAGGGGGGGGACACAGAACACTGAAGCTTTCTTT. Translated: CASRGGTQNTEAFF. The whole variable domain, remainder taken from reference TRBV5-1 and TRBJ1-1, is KAGVTQTPRYLIKTRGQQVTLSCSPISGHRSVSWYQQTPGQGLQFLFEYFSETQRNKGNFPGRFSGRQFSNSRSEMNVSTLELGDSALYLCASRGGTQNTEAFFGQGTRLTVV.

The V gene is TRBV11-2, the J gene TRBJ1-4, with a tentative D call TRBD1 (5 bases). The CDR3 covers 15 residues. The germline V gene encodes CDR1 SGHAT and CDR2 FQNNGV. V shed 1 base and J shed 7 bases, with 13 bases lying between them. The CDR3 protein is CASSLVLAGIEKLFF. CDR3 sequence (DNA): TGTGCCAGCAGCTTAGTATTGGCAGGGATTGAAAAACTGTTTTTT.

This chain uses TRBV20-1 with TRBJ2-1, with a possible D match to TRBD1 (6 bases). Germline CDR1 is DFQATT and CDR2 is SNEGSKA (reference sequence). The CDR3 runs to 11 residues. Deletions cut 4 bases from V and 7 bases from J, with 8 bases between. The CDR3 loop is CSAIDRNEQFF. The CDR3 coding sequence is TGCAGTGCTATTGACAGGAATGAGCAGTTCTTC.

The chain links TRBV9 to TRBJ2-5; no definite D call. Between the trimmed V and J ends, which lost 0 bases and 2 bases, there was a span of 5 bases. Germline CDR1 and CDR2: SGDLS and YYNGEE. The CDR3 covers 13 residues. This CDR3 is CASSVDSQETQYF. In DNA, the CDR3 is TGTGCCAGCAGCGTAGACAGTCAAGAGACCCAGTACTTC.

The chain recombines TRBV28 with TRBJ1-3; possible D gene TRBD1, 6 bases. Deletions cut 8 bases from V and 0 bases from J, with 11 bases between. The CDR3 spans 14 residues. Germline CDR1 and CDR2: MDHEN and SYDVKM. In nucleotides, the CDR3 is TGTGCCAGCCAAGACAGGACCTCTGGAAACACCATATATTTT. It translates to CASQDRTSGNTIYF.

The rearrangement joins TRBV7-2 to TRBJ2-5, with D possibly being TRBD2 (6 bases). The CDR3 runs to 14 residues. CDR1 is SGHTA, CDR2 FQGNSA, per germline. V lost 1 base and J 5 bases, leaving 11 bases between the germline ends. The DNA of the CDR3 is TGTGCCAGCAGCTTAGGGCTAGCGTACGAGACCCAGTACTTC. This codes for CASSLGLAYETQYF.

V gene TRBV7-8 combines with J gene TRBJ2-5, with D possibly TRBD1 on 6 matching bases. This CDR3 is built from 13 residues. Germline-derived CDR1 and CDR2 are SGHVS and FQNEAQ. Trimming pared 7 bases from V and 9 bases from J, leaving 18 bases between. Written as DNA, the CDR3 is TGTGCCAGCACCTACAGGGCCGACGGGGCCCAGTACTTC. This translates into CASTYRADGAQYF.

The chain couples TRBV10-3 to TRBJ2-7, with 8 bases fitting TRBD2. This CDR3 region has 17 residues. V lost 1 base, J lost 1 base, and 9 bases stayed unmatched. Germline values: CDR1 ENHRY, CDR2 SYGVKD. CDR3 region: CAISELAGGPPSYEQYF. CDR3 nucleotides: TGTGCCATCAGTGAGTTGGCGGGAGGTCCTCCTTCCTACGAGCAGTACTTC.

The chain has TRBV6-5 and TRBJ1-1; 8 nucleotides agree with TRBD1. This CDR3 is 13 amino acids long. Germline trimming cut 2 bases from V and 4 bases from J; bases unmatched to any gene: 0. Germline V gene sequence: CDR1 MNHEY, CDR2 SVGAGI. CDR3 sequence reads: CASSYGQGTEAFF. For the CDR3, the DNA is TGTGCCAGCAGTTACGGACAGGGCACTGAAGCTTTCTTT.

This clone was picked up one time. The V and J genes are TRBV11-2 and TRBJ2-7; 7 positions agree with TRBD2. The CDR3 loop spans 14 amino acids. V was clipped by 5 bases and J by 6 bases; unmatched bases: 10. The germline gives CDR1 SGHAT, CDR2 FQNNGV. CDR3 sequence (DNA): TGTGCCAGCAGCCTCCGCCGACTAGCTGGCGAGCAGTACTTC. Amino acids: CASSLRRLAGEQYF.

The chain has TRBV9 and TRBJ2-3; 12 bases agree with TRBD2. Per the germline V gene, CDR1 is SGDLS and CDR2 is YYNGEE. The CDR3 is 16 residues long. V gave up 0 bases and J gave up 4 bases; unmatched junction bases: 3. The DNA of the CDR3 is TGTGCCAGCAGCGTAGTATCTAGCGGGGGGGCAGATACGCAGTATTTT. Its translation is CASSVVSSGGADTQYF.

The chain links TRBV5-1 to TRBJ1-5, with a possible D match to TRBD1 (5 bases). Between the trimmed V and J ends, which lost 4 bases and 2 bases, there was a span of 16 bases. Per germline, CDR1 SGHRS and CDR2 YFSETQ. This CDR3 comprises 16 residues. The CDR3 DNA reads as TGCGCCAGCAGCCCGTTCCTCGGGGGGGGCAATCAGCCCCAGCATTTT. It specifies CASSPFLGGGNQPQHF.